This T cell receptor (beta chain) was obtained from a study of technical replicates of blood from several donors. CDR1 is WSHSY, CDR2 SAAADI, per germline. The CDR3 covers 13 residues. V lost 10 bases to trimming and J lost 5 bases, with 18 bases between them. Generated by immunoSEQ multiplex PCR, the TCRdb table keeps only in-frame clones and is missing some. Here the sample spans about 83,000 clones, over 90% being singletons. The sequence was obtained from a human donor in good health. The sample comprised T cells isolated from PBMCs. The chain is built from TRBV10-2 and TRBJ2-7; tentative D call: TRBD1 (6 bases). CDR3 sequence (DNA): TGCGCCACCAGGGGACATGGGCGGCACGAGCAGTACTTC. This codes for CATRGHGRHEQYF.